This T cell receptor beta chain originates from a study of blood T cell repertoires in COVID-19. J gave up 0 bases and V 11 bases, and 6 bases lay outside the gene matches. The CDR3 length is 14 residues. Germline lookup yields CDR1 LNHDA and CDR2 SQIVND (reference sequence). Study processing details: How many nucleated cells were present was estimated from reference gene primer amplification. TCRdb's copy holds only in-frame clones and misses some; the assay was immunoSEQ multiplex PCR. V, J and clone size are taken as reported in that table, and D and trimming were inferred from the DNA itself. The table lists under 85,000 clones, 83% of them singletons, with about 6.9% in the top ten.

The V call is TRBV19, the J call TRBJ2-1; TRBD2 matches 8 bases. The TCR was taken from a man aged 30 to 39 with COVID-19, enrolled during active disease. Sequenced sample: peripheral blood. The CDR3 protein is CASQRESSYNEQFF. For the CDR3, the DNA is TGTGCCTCACAGCGGGAGAGCTCCTACAATGAGCAGTTCTTC.